This section outlines one T cell receptor (beta chain) sequence together with its context. Antigen unknown. This specimen comes from a study of OX40 agonist ivuxolimab in advanced cancers. General study findings and limits: The 0.1-3.0 mg/kg partial responders had among the lowest clonal expansion.

Clones were sequenced by immunoSEQ multiplex PCR, and TCRdb holds only the in-frame ones, with some missing. The sample holds tens of thousands of clones, about 88% seen once. Germline V CDR1 and CDR2: MNHNY, SVGAGI (reference sequence). V lost 2 bases to trimming and J lost 3 bases; unmatched junction nucleotides: 4. CDR3 length: 15 amino acids. The chain links TRBV6-6 to TRBJ1-5, with 7 positions matching TRBD1. The sequence was obtained from an adult with an advanced solid tumor such as melanoma, head and neck, liver or kidney cancer. The sequenced sample was CD4+ or CD8+ T cells sorted from blood, obtained in a trial of the OX40 agonist ivuxolimab. CDR3 sequence: CASSYPTGANQPQHF. The CDR3 DNA is TGTGCCAGCAGTTACCCAACAGGGGCCAATCAGCCCCAGCATTTT.